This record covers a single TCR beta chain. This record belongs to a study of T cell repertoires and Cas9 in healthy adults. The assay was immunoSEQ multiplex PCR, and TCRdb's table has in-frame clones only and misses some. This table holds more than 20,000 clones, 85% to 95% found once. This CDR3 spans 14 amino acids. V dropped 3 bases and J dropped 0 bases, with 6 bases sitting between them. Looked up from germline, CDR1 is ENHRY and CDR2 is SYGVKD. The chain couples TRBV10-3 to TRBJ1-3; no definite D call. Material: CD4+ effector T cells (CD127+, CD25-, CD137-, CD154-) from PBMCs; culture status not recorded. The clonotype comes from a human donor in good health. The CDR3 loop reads CAISEAGSGNTIYF. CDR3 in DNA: TGTGCCATCAGTGAAGCGGGCTCTGGAAACACCATATATTTT.